This TCR beta chain was captured by sequencing in a study of blood T cell repertoires in COVID-19. This clone was seen once. Between the trimmed V and J ends, which lost 6 bases and 7 bases, there was a span of 21 bases. Germline loops: CDR1 MNHEY, CDR2 SVGEGT. The CDR3 is 16 residues long. Across about two dozen US areas, participants ranged in age from roughly 18 to 95 years. Participant-given clinical history determined each cohort assignment. The study counted Cohort 3 donors as recovered given two negative PCRs, clearance, or symptom resolution. Per the original data handling: Amplified reference gene primers provided the basis for estimating nucleated cell counts. The assay was immunoSEQ multiplex PCR, and TCRdb's table has in-frame clones only and misses some. The V and J calls and the clone size are those of that table, but D and trimming were determined from the DNA. The profile shows under 450,000 clones, roughly 80% of them singletons.

This rearrangement joins TRBV6-2 or TRBV6-3 to TRBJ2-2, with D possibly being TRBD2 (5 bases). The receptor's source is a woman aged 45-65 years who had recovered from COVID-19. Sequencing was done on a sample of PBMCs or T cells enriched from blood (not recorded which). The CDR3 nucleotides read TGTGCCAGCAGCAGTCCCTCTCCGGGGTACCTCGGGGAGCTGTTTTTT. Its translation: CASSSPSPGYLGELFF.